This passage covers 30 T cell receptor beta chains from one sample sequenced in a study of blood T cell repertoires in COVID-19. Assay used: immunoSEQ multiplex PCR; TCRdb lists only in-frame clones, some missing. This sample has 200,000 to 250,000 clones, with more than 80% found just once. The sample taken for sequencing was PBMCs or T cells enriched from blood (not recorded which). These receptors originate from a middle-aged woman with acute COVID-19.

The chain links TRBV29-1 to TRBJ2-2; 7 nucleotides match TRBD1. This CDR3 is built from 15 residues. The germline V gene encodes CDR1 SQVTM and CDR2 ANQGSEA. V lost 3 bases to trimming and J lost 5 bases; unmatched junction nucleotides: 9. This chain's CDR3 is CSVDRQGKGTGELFF. The CDR3 DNA reads as TGCAGCGTTGATCGACAGGGAAAAGGTACCGGGGAGCTGTTTTTT.

This clone was detected ten times or more. The genes are TRBV5-6 and TRBJ1-2; D gene unclear. Germline values: CDR1 SGHDT, CDR2 YYEEEE. The CDR3 extends over 14 amino acids. V was shortened by 5 bases and J by 5 bases, with 16 bases between the two germline ends. The CDR3 spells CASSPTEKIYGYTF. The CDR3 nucleotides read TGTGCCAGCAGTCCTACAGAGAAAATTTATGGCTACACCTTC.

The chain recombines TRBV15 with TRBJ1-1; 8 nucleotides agree with TRBD1. V was clipped by 0 bases and J by 5 bases; unmatched bases: 5. This CDR3 has 15 amino acids. From germline, CDR1 is LNHNV and CDR2 YYDKDF (reference sequence). CDR3 DNA sequence: TGTGCCACCAGCAGAGACAGGGGGCTCGCGACTGAAGCTTTCTTT. This encodes CATSRDRGLATEAFF.

This chain's CDR3 is CASSSTDSPLHF. CDR3 in DNA: TGTGCCAGCAGCTCTACAGATTCACCCCTCCACTTT. The chain recombines TRBV7-9 with TRBJ1-6; D gene ambiguous. The CDR3 consists of 12 residues. Germline V gene sequence: CDR1 SEHNR, CDR2 FQNEAQ (reference sequence). Trimming pared 4 bases from V and 8 bases from J, leaving 6 bases between.

This chain links TRBV3-1 (or the pseudogene TRBV3-2) with TRBJ2-5, with TRBD2 matching 9 bases. Germline CDR1 reads LGHDT; CDR2 reads YNNKEL (reference sequence). CDR3 size: 16 residues. V trimming: 2 bases; J trimming: 4 bases; junction bases outside the gene matches: 8. The CDR3 loop reads CASSQRVSGGGETQYF. CDR3 bases: TGTGCCAGCAGCCAACGAGTTAGCGGGGGTGGAGAGACCCAGTACTTC.

The chain combines TRBV23-1 with TRBJ1-1; the D gene is possibly TRBD1 (6 bases). TRBV23-1 is annotated as an ORF whose role is uncertain. There are 16 residues in the CDR3. V dropped 3 bases and J dropped 7 bases, with 21 bases sitting between them. The CDR3 is CASSHSTGTKGDEAFF. The DNA of the CDR3 is TGCGCCAGCAGTCATTCGACCGGGACAAAAGGCGATGAAGCTTTCTTT.

The rearrangement links TRBV10-2 to TRBJ1-1; D remains ambiguous. Germline assignment: CDR1 WSHSY and CDR2 SAAADI. CDR3 size: 13 residues. Trimming took off 0 bases at V and 7 bases at J, with 9 bases between the two ends. As DNA, the CDR3 is TGCGCCAGCAGTGAGTCGTGGCAGAATGAAGCTTTCTTT. This gives the protein CASSESWQNEAFF.

This chain joins TRBV18 and TRBJ1-1, with 9 nucleotides matching TRBD1. The trim removed 6 bases at V and 3 bases at J, leaving 8 bases unmatched. The CDR3 spans 15 residues. Germline loops: CDR1 KGHSH, CDR2 LQKENI. CDR3 coding DNA: TGTGCCAGCTCCCCTAACAGGGGGCTGGACACTGAAGCTTTCTTT. It is translated as CASSPNRGLDTEAFF.

This clone has a handful of counts. The V and J genes are TRBV7-3 and TRBJ1-6; tentative D call: TRBD1 (6 bases). There are 13 residues in the CDR3. Germline V gives CDR1 SGHTA, CDR2 FQGTGA. The germline V and J ends were trimmed by 4 bases and 10 bases, with 11 bases remaining between them. In nucleotides, the CDR3 is TGTGCCAGCAGCTCTACAAGGGGGTCACCCCTCCACTTT. Its protein is CASSSTRGSPLHF. Filled out from reference TRBV7-3 and TRBJ1-6, the complete variable domain reads GAGVSQTPSNKVTEKGKYVELRCDPISGHTALYWYRQSLGQGPEFLIYFQGTGAADDSGLPNDRFFAVRPEGSVSTLKIQRTERGDSAVYLCASSSTRGSPLHFGNGTRLTVT.

This chain joins TRBV6-2 or TRBV6-3 and TRBJ1-2; D ambiguous. Trimming removed 0 bases at V and 8 bases at J, with 4 bases between. This CDR3 is 11 amino acids long. CDR1 is MNHEY, CDR2 SVGEGT, per germline. As DNA, the CDR3 is TGTGCCAGCAGTTACTCGGAGGGCTACACCTTC. Amino acids: CASSYSEGYTF.

This clone turned up a few times. The chain couples TRBV15 to TRBJ1-2; TRBD1 matches 7 bases. The germline V gene has CDR1 LNHNV and CDR2 YYDKDF (reference sequence). V was clipped by 3 bases and J by 2 bases; unmatched bases: 3. This CDR3 comprises 14 residues. In DNA, the CDR3 is TGTGCCACCAGCAGGGGACAGATAAACTATGGCTACACCTTC. It translates to CATSRGQINYGYTF.

The CDR3 DNA follows: TGTGCCAGCAGCCCCGGCGGGAATTTGGGTCCCTTCAACACTGAAGCTTTCTTT. As protein: CASSPGGNLGPFNTEAFF. The chain joins TRBV7-6 to TRBJ1-1; D ambiguous. The CDR3 is 18 residues long. Trimming took 5 bases from V and 2 from J, leaving 24 bases between them. Germline V CDR1 and CDR2: SGHVS, FNYEAQ.

The chain uses TRBV2 and TRBJ1-1; a weak D match, TRBD1 (6 bases). Looked up from germline, CDR1 is SNHLY and CDR2 is FYNNEI. V dropped 4 bases and J dropped 10 bases, with 13 bases sitting between them. The CDR3 runs to 12 residues. CDR3 in DNA: TGTGCCAGCAGTGTGGACAGCCTCTTAGCTTTCTTT. This translates into CASSVDSLLAFF.

This clone was counted once. This rearrangement joins TRBV11-2 to TRBJ1-1; D might be TRBD1 (6 bases). This CDR3 contains 15 residues. CDR1 is SGHAT and CDR2 is FQNNGV in the germline V gene. V was shortened by 5 bases and J by 4 bases, with 17 bases between the two germline ends. Here the CDR3 reads CASSEAQGLGTEAFF. As DNA, the CDR3 is TGTGCCAGCAGCGAAGCACAGGGTTTAGGCACTGAAGCTTTCTTT.

The chain has TRBV14 and TRBJ1-3; D call uncertain. Germline CDR1 is SGHDN and CDR2 is FVKESK. The CDR3 extends over 15 amino acids. V was cut by 1 base and J by 4 bases, with 11 bases left in between. The CDR3 sequence: CASSQARALGNTIYF. DNA of the CDR3: TGTGCCAGCAGCCAAGCGAGGGCCTTAGGAAACACCATATATTTT.

The V gene is TRBV21-1, the J gene TRBJ1-2. TRBV21-1 is assigned pseudogene status. The CDR3 length is 14 residues. CDR3 nucleotide sequence: TGTGCCAGCAGCACTCGGGAGGGGAGGAATGGCTACACCTTC. Translation gives CASSTREGRNGYTF.

The DNA for the CDR3 is TGCGCCAGCAGCTTCGGACAGAACAATGAGCAGTTCTTC. The encoded protein is CASSFGQNNEQFF. The rearrangement uses TRBV5-1 and TRBJ2-1, with D tentatively TRBD1 (6 bases). V shed 2 bases and J shed 5 bases, with 8 bases lying between them. This CDR3 region has 13 residues. Looked up from germline, CDR1 is SGHRS and CDR2 is YFSETQ.

The chain combines TRBV5-1 with TRBJ1-6, with 7 bases matching TRBD1. The junction had 6 bases not matched to a gene; V was cut back by 4 bases and J by 5 bases. The CDR3 length is 15 residues. Germline CDR1 reads SGHRS; CDR2 reads YFSETQ. The CDR3 loop is CASSPGTADNSPLHF. The CDR3 nucleotides read TGCGCCAGCAGCCCAGGGACAGCAGATAATTCACCCCTCCACTTT.

This clone was found a few times. The chain couples TRBV29-1 to TRBJ1-1; 7 bases map to TRBD1. The CDR3 runs 15 residues. The germline gives CDR1 SQVTM, CDR2 ANQGSEA. With 3 bases clipped from V and 0 bases from J, the junction kept 7 bases outside the gene matches. CDR3 loop: CSVEGQGGVNTEAFF. Here the CDR3 DNA reads TGCAGCGTTGAGGGGCAGGGGGGAGTGAACACTGAAGCTTTCTTT.

The chain employs TRBV23-1 and TRBJ1-1; TRBD1 agrees at 9 bases. TRBV23-1 is an open reading frame, and its role is uncertain. J lost 2 bases, V lost 3 bases, and 10 bases had no gene match. The CDR3 loop spans 17 amino acids. CDR3 amino acids: CASSHTRDRVFNTEAFF. As DNA, the CDR3 is TGCGCCAGCAGTCATACCCGGGACAGGGTCTTTAACACTGAAGCTTTCTTT.

This rearrangement joins TRBV11-3 to TRBJ1-1; the match to TRBD1 covers 7 bases. J lost 1 base, V lost 4 bases, and 3 bases had no gene match. The CDR3 contains 14 residues. CDR1 and CDR2 (germline): SGHNT, YENEEA. This chain's CDR3 is CASSSRTGNTEAFF. The CDR3 coding sequence is TGTGCCAGCAGCTCCCGGACAGGGAACACTGAAGCTTTCTTT.

This chain joins TRBV18 and TRBJ2-6; maybe TRBD1 (6 bases). The CDR3 covers 15 residues. CDR1 is KGHSH, CDR2 LQKENI, per germline. Trimming removed 3 bases at V and 2 bases at J, with 8 bases between. CDR3 sequence reads: CASSPQGTGANVLTF. In nucleotides, the CDR3 is TGTGCCAGCTCACCCCAGGGGACTGGGGCCAACGTCCTGACTTTC.

The chain carries TRBV5-4 and TRBJ1-2; a possible D gene is TRBD1 (5 bases). Trimming left V 3 bases short and J 7 bases short, with 16 bases between. CDR3 length: 14 residues. CDR1 and CDR2 (germline): SGHNT, YYREEE (reference sequence). The CDR3 nucleotides are TGTGCCAGCAGCTCTGACGGGAGGGGAAGTGGCTACACCTTC. Protein: CASSSDGRGSGYTF.

J is TRBJ2-5 and V is TRBV3-1 (or the pseudogene TRBV3-2), with 11 bases matching TRBD2. Germline V gives CDR1 LGHDT, CDR2 YNNKEL (reference sequence). This CDR3 is built from 16 residues. V lost 4 bases, J lost 5 bases, and 9 bases stayed unmatched. This chain's CDR3 is CASSLTSGASQETQYF. The CDR3 bases are TGTGCCAGCAGCCTGACTAGCGGGGCCTCCCAGGAGACCCAGTACTTC.

This chain joins TRBV3-1 (or the pseudogene TRBV3-2) and TRBJ1-2; 7 bases align to TRBD1. CDR1 is LGHDT, CDR2 YNNKEL, per germline (reference sequence). The CDR3 has 15 residues. Trimming cost V 4 bases and J 1 base; bases outside gene matches: 6. Written as DNA, the CDR3 is TGTGCCAGCAGCCTACGACCAGGGGGTAACTATGGCTACACCTTC. The encoded protein is CASSLRPGGNYGYTF.

The chain joins TRBV19 to TRBJ1-5; 11 bases map to TRBD1. This CDR3 spans 16 amino acids. The germline CDR1 and CDR2 sequences are LNHDA and SQIVND (reference sequence). With 5 bases clipped from V and 2 bases from J, the junction kept 5 bases outside the gene matches. The CDR3, as DNA: TGTGCCAGTAGTCTACGGGACAGGGGGGGCAATCAGCCCCAGCATTTT. Translation: CASSLRDRGGNQPQHF.

The genes are TRBV3-1 (or the pseudogene TRBV3-2) and TRBJ1-6; no firm D call. The CDR3 is 15 residues long. Germline loops: CDR1 LGHDT, CDR2 YNNKEL (reference sequence). Trimming stripped 4 bases from V and 7 bases from J, with 14 bases between. The CDR3 region has the DNA TGTGCCAGCAGCCTTAACAGTGGTGAAAATTCACCCCTCCACTTT. It translates to CASSLNSGENSPLHF.

This chain connects TRBV7-9 to TRBJ2-3; the match to TRBD2 covers 10 bases. Germline CDR1 is SEHNR and CDR2 is FQNEAQ (reference sequence). CDR3 length: 17 residues. The V gene end was trimmed by 7 bases and the J gene end by 3 bases; junction bases not matched to a gene: 13. The CDR3 coding sequence is TGTGCCAGCATCCCTGTTCCAACAGCGGGGGGGACAGATACGCAGTATTTT. As protein: CASIPVPTAGGTDTQYF.

The chain uses TRBV2 and TRBJ1-1; the D gene is possibly TRBD1 (6 bases). The CDR3 runs 12 residues. The germline V and J ends were trimmed by 5 bases and 6 bases, with 10 bases remaining between them. Germline lookup yields CDR1 SNHLY and CDR2 FYNNEI. CDR3 amino acids: CASSSGQPEAFF. CDR3 bases: TGTGCCAGCAGTTCTGGACAGCCTGAAGCTTTCTTT.

The chain joins TRBV7-3 to TRBJ2-7, with D unclear. CDR3 length: 15 residues. Germline values: CDR1 SGHTA, CDR2 FQGTGA. Trimming pared 1 base from V and 0 bases from J, leaving 10 bases between. For the CDR3, the DNA is TGTGCCAGCAGCTTAAGGGCCTCAAGCTCCTACGAGCAGTACTTC. Translating gives CASSLRASSSYEQYF. Variable domain in full (rest from reference TRBV7-3 and TRBJ2-7): GAGVSQTPSNKVTEKGKYVELRCDPISGHTALYWYRQSLGQGPEFLIYFQGTGAADDSGLPNDRFFAVRPEGSVSTLKIQRTERGDSAVYLCASSLRASSSYEQYFGPGTRLTVT.